The 18 T cell receptor beta chains listed next were all sequenced from one sample in a study of neoadjuvant nivolumab and ipilimumab in lung cancer. Clones were read by immunoSEQ multiplex PCR, and TCRdb kept only the in-frame ones, dropping some. The sample has 30,000 to 35,000 clones, approximately 90% seen once. The sequenced sample was peripheral blood, obtained after neoadjuvant nivolumab, alone or with ipilimumab, at or shortly before surgery. Receptor source: an adult with non-small cell lung cancer.

The rearrangement links TRBV6-6 to TRBJ1-2, with TRBD1 as a possible D gene (5 bases). The germline V gene encodes CDR1 MNHNY and CDR2 SVGAGI (reference sequence). The CDR3 is 14 residues long. The germline V and J ends were trimmed by 5 bases and 2 bases, with 12 bases remaining between them. The CDR3 sequence is CASSRGGFNYGYTF. CDR3 bases: TGTGCCAGCAGTCGCGGGGGGTTCAACTATGGCTACACCTTC.

V is TRBV9 and J is TRBJ2-3; 8 nucleotides agree with TRBD2. The CDR3 sequence is 18 residues long. Trimming took 0 bases from V and 2 from J; bases not matched to a gene: 11. Germline loops: CDR1 SGDLS, CDR2 YYNGEE. CDR3 DNA: TGTGCCAGCAGCGTAGGGGCTAGCGGGTTGCGCTCCACAGATACGCAGTATTTT. This translates into CASSVGASGLRSTDTQYF.

This chain joins TRBV10-2 and TRBJ2-7, with D possibly matching TRBD1 (7 bases). The CDR3 sequence is 12 residues long. Trimming pared 8 bases from V and 6 bases from J, leaving 14 bases between. Germline V gives CDR1 WSHSY, CDR2 SAAADI. Here the CDR3 reads CASFHRGGEQYF. The CDR3 DNA sequence: TGCGCCAGCTTTCACAGGGGAGGCGAGCAGTACTTC.

This clone was picked up one time. The chain employs TRBV6-1 and TRBJ1-1; no clear D. Trimming removed 7 bases from V and 1 base from J, with 13 bases in between. The CDR3 totals 14 residues. The germline V gene encodes CDR1 MNHNS and CDR2 SASEGT. The CDR3, as DNA: TGTGCCAGCACTCGGCTCATTCAGAACACTGAAGCTTTCTTT. It specifies CASTRLIQNTEAFF.

As to this clone: The DNA is left out, because the CDR3 cannot be placed on it with certainty; the CDR3 is given as TCRdb lists it. V and J are TRBV5-1 and TRBJ2-7; the D segment call TRBD1 is taken from the table without a DNA check. The CDR3 has 13 residues if both end residues are counted. Germline values: CDR1 SGHRS, CDR2 YFSETQ. The CDR3 here is CASSWGQGSHKLF.

The genes are TRBV7-9 and TRBJ2-1; 10 bases map to TRBD2. The CDR3 sequence is 16 residues long. In germline, CDR1 is SEHNR, CDR2 FQNEAQ (reference sequence). Losses at the gene ends were 6 bases for V and 1 base for J; bases not matched to a gene: 6. The CDR3 region has the DNA TGTGCCAGCAGAATAGCGGGGGGCGGGTCCTACAATGAGCAGTTCTTC. It is translated as CASRIAGGGSYNEQFF.

The rearrangement joins TRBV12-5 to TRBJ2-1; 9 nucleotides agree with TRBD1. The CDR3 contains 18 residues. J gave up 6 bases and V 1 base, and 13 bases lay outside the gene matches. The germline V gene has CDR1 LGHNT and CDR2 FRNRAP. The CDR3 reads CASGLARGTGGAGNEQFF. The DNA of the CDR3 is TGTGCTAGTGGTTTGGCAAGGGGCACAGGGGGCGCCGGCAATGAGCAGTTCTTC. Based on the CDR3 plus reference TRBV12-5 and TRBJ2-1, the full variable domain is DARVTQTPRHKVTEMGQEVTMRCQPILGHNTVFWYRQTMMQGLELLAYFRNRAPLDDSGMPKDRFSAEMPDATLATLKIQPSEPRDSAVYFCASGLARGTGGAGNEQFFGPGTRLTVL.

This sequence joins TRBV4-1 and TRBJ2-7; D may match TRBD1 or TRBD2 (6 bases each). Germline V gene data show CDR1 as MGHRA and CDR2 as YSYEKL. The V gene lost 4 bases and the J gene lost 7 bases, with 11 bases spanning the gap. The CDR3 is 12 residues long. CDR3 bases: TGCGCCAGCAGCCTGCCGGGGGCGGAGCAGTACTTC. Translation gives CASSLPGAEQYF.

The chain joins TRBV6-5 to TRBJ1-1, with a possible D match to TRBD1 (6 bases). The germline V gene has CDR1 MNHEY and CDR2 SVGAGI. V was trimmed by 5 bases and J by 3 bases, leaving 16 bases between them. CDR3 size: 15 residues. The CDR3 sequence is CASSSLQGGDTEAFF. As DNA, the CDR3 is TGTGCCAGCAGTAGCCTACAGGGTGGGGACACTGAAGCTTTCTTT.

The chain couples TRBV7-3 to TRBJ1-6; D is ambiguous. Germline V gene sequence: CDR1 SGHTA, CDR2 FQGTGA. Trimming took 3 bases from V and 7 from J, leaving 10 bases between them. The CDR3 spans 14 residues. The CDR3 sequence is CASSLLAKNSPLHF. The CDR3 region has the DNA TGTGCCAGCAGCTTGTTGGCCAAGAATTCACCCCTCCACTTT.

This rearrangement joins TRBV10-3 to TRBJ1-5, with TRBD1 as a possible D gene (6 bases). This CDR3 is built from 15 residues. Germline V gives CDR1 ENHRY, CDR2 SYGVKD. Trimming removed 0 bases from V and 3 bases from J, with 9 bases in between. The CDR3 region is CAISESTGNNQPQHF. The CDR3 DNA reads TGTGCCATCAGTGAGTCAACAGGGAACAATCAGCCCCAGCATTTT.

V usage is TRBV6-5 and J usage is TRBJ1-1, with unresolved D. V was cut by 0 bases and J by 0 bases, with 8 bases left in between. This CDR3 comprises 15 residues. CDR1 and CDR2 (germline): MNHEY, SVGAGI. The CDR3 bases are TGTGCCAGCAGTTACTCGGGAGACATGAACACTGAAGCTTTCTTT. Translation gives CASSYSGDMNTEAFF.

The chain links TRBV5-5 to TRBJ1-1; D may be TRBD1 (5 bases). Looked up from germline, CDR1 is SGHKS and CDR2 is YYEKEE (reference sequence). Trimming cost V 4 bases and J 5 bases, with 15 bases left between them. The CDR3 has 14 residues. The CDR3 reads CASSQNGAQTEAFF. DNA for the CDR3: TGTGCCAGCAGCCAGAATGGGGCCCAGACTGAAGCTTTCTTT.

The chain carries TRBV15 and TRBJ2-5; 7 bases map to TRBD1. With V trimmed by 5 bases and J by 4 bases, 7 bases remained unmatched. The CDR3 consists of 14 residues. The germline gives CDR1 LNHNV, CDR2 YYDKDF (reference sequence). The CDR3 DNA sequence: TGTGCCACCAGCCCTCGACAGGGTGCAGAGACCCAGTACTTC. It codes for CATSPRQGAETQYF.

This chain connects TRBV6-5 to TRBJ2-7, with 9 bases identical to TRBD1. The germline gives CDR1 MNHEY, CDR2 SVGAGI. This CDR3 contains 13 residues. Trimming cost V 8 bases and J 3 bases; bases outside gene matches: 5. CDR3 nucleotide sequence: TGTGCCAGCGCCCGGACAGGGGACTACGAGCAGTACTTC. Translated: CASARTGDYEQYF.

J is TRBJ2-7 and V is TRBV25-1, with D uncertain. Trimming removed 2 bases from V and 1 base from J, with 15 bases in between. The V gene's germline CDR1 is MGHDK and CDR2 SYGVNS. This CDR3 has 16 residues. CDR3 nucleotides: TGTGCCAGCAGTGAAGGACCCTCACCTCGTTCCTACGAGCAGTACTTC. It encodes CASSEGPSPRSYEQYF.

This clone was picked up a small number of times. The chain employs TRBV18 and TRBJ1-6, with 8 bases that match TRBD1. With 2 bases clipped from V and 9 bases from J, the junction kept 6 bases outside the gene matches. CDR1 is KGHSH and CDR2 is LQKENI in the germline V gene. There are 15 residues in the CDR3. CDR3 sequence (DNA): TGTGCCAGCTCACCAGAAGCAGGGGGCTCTTCACCCCTCCACTTT. Its translation is CASSPEAGGSSPLHF. The full variable domain, its missing parts supplied by reference TRBV18 and TRBJ1-6, is NAGVMQNPRHLVRRRGQEARLRCSPMKGHSHVYWYRQLPEEGLKFMVYLQKENIIDESGMPKERFSAEFPKEGPSILRIQQVVRGDSAAYFCASSPEAGGSSPLHFGNGTRLTVT.

This rearrangement joins TRBV19 to TRBJ2-2, with D uncertain. Germline V gene lookup returns CDR1 LNHDA and CDR2 SQIVND (reference sequence). This CDR3 contains 12 residues. The V gene lost 6 bases and the J gene lost 13 bases, with 15 bases spanning the gap. The CDR3 bases are TGTGCCAGTAGCCTACCACCATCCGGGCTGTTTTTT. It codes for CASSLPPSGLFF.